The next 12 T cell receptor beta chains were all read from a single sample in a study of blood T cell repertoires in COVID-19 (TCRdb year 2020). Receptor amplification or capture employed the immunoSEQ multiplex PCR assay. Here the immuneACCESS table is served through TCRdb, limited to in-frame sequences with V and J called. Missing clones are a known gap in these copies; in checked studies unresolved V genes cover under half, and the rest lacks a known reason. This sample is represented by some 370,000 clones; 87% of them were singletons. The ten largest clones take up roughly 10% of the sample. The specimen sequenced was peripheral blood. The receptors originated from a woman aged 25 to 39 with COVID-19, enrolled during active disease.

This sequence joins TRBV6-2 or TRBV6-3 and TRBJ1-2; TRBD1 aligns across 7 bases. Trimming removed 5 bases from V and 4 bases from J; junction bases left unmatched: 1. This CDR3 has 12 amino acids. CDR1 MNHEY and CDR2 SVGEGT come from the germline V gene. As DNA, the CDR3 is TGTGCCAGCAGTCGACAGGGCTATGGCTACACCTTC. It codes for CASSRQGYGYTF.

This clone is a singleton in its sample. This chain joins TRBV28 and TRBJ1-4; perhaps TRBD1 as D (5 bases). Trimming removed 3 bases from V and 7 bases from J, with 12 bases in between. This CDR3 has 14 amino acids. Per the germline V gene, CDR1 is MDHEN and CDR2 is SYDVKM. In DNA form, the CDR3 reads TGTGCCAGCAGTTTTCCCAGGGTTGCTGAAAAACTGTTTTTT. Its protein is CASSFPRVAEKLFF. Supplemented by reference TRBV28 and TRBJ1-4, the full variable domain reads DVKVTQSSRYLVKRTGEKVFLECVQDMDHENMFWYRQDPGLGLRLIYFSYDVKMKEKGDIPEGYSVSREKKERFSLILESASTNQTSMYLCASSFPRVAEKLFFGSGTQLSVL.

This clone was seen a few times. The rearrangement uses TRBV2 and TRBJ1-4; 8 bases are a match to TRBD1. The CDR3 extends over 16 amino acids. V lost 3 bases, J lost 5 bases, and 8 bases stayed unmatched. In germline, CDR1 is SNHLY, CDR2 FYNNEI. The CDR3, as DNA: TGTGCCAGCAGTGAGTTGGTGGCAGGGGGCAATGAAAAACTGTTTTTT. Protein sequence: CASSELVAGGNEKLFF. Using reference TRBV2 and TRBJ1-4 for the parts outside the CDR3, the full variable domain is EPEVTQTPSHQVTQMGQEVILRCVPISNHLYFYWYRQILGQKVEFLVSFYNNEISEKSEIFDDQFSVERPDGSNFTLKIRSTKLEDSAMYFCASSELVAGGNEKLFFGSGTQLSVL.

Written as DNA, the CDR3 is TGCGCCAGCAGCATCGGCCCGAGGGAGACCCAGTACTTC. As protein: CASSIGPRETQYF. V gene TRBV5-1 combines with J gene TRBJ2-5; D remains ambiguous. CDR3 length: 13 residues. The V gene's germline CDR1 is SGHRS and CDR2 YFSETQ. V was pared by 4 bases and J by 5 bases, with 12 bases between.

CDR3 nucleotide sequence: TGTGCCAGCAGCTTACCGGGACAGGGGCACGGCTACACCTTC. Translating it yields CASSLPGQGHGYTF. This sequence joins TRBV7-2 and TRBJ1-2; 10 positions match TRBD1. V shed 2 bases, J shed 8 bases, and the junction held 5 bases outside the gene matches. The CDR3 is 14 residues long. Germline V gene data show CDR1 as SGHTA and CDR2 as FQGNSA.

This clone occurred once. The rearrangement links TRBV13 to TRBJ2-7; 7 nucleotides line up with TRBD1. Germline V gene data show CDR1 as PRHDT and CDR2 as FYEKMQ (reference sequence). With 5 bases clipped from V and 2 bases from J, the junction kept 9 bases outside the gene matches. The CDR3 sequence is 15 residues long. This CDR3 reads CASSRWDSNTYEQYF. CDR3 sequence (DNA): TGTGCCAGCAGCCGCTGGGACAGTAACACCTACGAGCAGTACTTC. The full variable domain, rest sourced from reference TRBV13 and TRBJ2-7, is AAGVIQSPRHLIKEKRETATLKCYPIPRHDTVYWYQQGPGQDPQFLISFYEKMQSDKGSIPDRFSAQQFSDYHSELNMSSLELGDSALYFCASSRWDSNTYEQYFGPGTRLTVT.

The rearrangement joins TRBV5-1 to TRBJ2-3; possibly TRBD2 for D (6 bases). CDR3 size: 15 residues. In germline, CDR1 is SGHRS, CDR2 YFSETQ. Between the trimmed V and J ends, which lost 1 base and 1 base, there was a span of 10 bases. Here the CDR3 reads CASSLTSLGTDTQYF. The CDR3 bases are TGCGCCAGCAGCTTGACTAGCTTAGGCACAGATACGCAGTATTTT.

This clone was seen repeatedly, ten times or more. The rearrangement uses TRBV18 and TRBJ2-7; 9 bases are shared with TRBD1. CDR1 is KGHSH and CDR2 is LQKENI in the germline V gene. This CDR3 comprises 15 residues. V gave up 2 bases and J gave up 6 bases; unmatched junction bases: 8. Here the CDR3 reads CASSPNRGRGSEQYF. CDR3 sequence (DNA): TGTGCCAGCTCACCAAACAGGGGGCGCGGTAGCGAGCAGTACTTC.

A remark on this clone: The sample carries other DNA sequences with the same CDR3. The chain links TRBV12-3 or TRBV12-4 to TRBJ2-7; no definite D call. Trimming removed 3 bases at V and 4 bases at J, with 4 bases between. The length of the CDR3 is 11 residues. The CDR3 spells CASSFGYEQYF. DNA for the CDR3: TGTGCCAGCAGTTTCGGGTACGAGCAGTACTTC.

CDR3 sequence reads: CASSLDPGGVYEQYF. The DNA for the CDR3 is TGTGCCAGCAGCTTAGATCCAGGGGGCGTCTACGAGCAGTACTTC. The J gene is TRBJ2-7, the V gene TRBV7-2; 8 bases match TRBD1. The CDR3 has 15 residues. The trim removed 1 base at V and 3 bases at J, leaving 5 bases unmatched. Germline CDR1 reads SGHTA; CDR2 reads FQGNSA.

The CDR3 loop is CASSPHSGGNKEAPLHF. The CDR3 nucleotides are TGTGCCAGCAGCCCTCATTCCGGGGGAAATAAGGAAGCACCCCTCCACTTT. The chain uses TRBV3-1 (or the pseudogene TRBV3-2) and TRBJ1-6, with D possibly matching TRBD1 (5 bases). V lost 4 bases and J lost 11, with 24 bases in between. Germline V gene data show CDR1 as LGHDT and CDR2 as YNNKEL (reference sequence). The CDR3 runs 17 residues.

The rearrangement joins TRBV4-1 to TRBJ2-1; 9 positions agree with TRBD2. This CDR3 region has 15 residues. V was clipped by 1 base and J by 8 bases; unmatched bases: 6. Germline V gives CDR1 MGHRA, CDR2 YSYEKL. Here the CDR3 DNA reads TGCGCCAGCAGCCAAGTAAGCGGGAGGTTGGATGAGCAGTTCTTC. Residues: CASSQVSGRLDEQFF.